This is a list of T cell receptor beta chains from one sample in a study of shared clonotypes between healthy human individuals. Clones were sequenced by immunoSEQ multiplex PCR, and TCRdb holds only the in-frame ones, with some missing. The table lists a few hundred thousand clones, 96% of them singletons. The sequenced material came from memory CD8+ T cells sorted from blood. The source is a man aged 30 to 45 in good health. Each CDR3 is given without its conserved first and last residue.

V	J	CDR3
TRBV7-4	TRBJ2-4	ASSFARLPHPRDIQY
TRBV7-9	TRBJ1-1	ASSLEGDTEAF
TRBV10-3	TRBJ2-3	AISVRDRAIDTQY
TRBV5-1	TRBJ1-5	ASSLEPNQPQH
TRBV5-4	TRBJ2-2	ASQRRLAGRDTGELF
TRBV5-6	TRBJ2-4	ASSPRVLAKNIQY
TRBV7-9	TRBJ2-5	ASSPPGPRREETQY
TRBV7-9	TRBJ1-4	ASSLGLQGGEKLF
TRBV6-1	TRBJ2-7	ATKNQGPYEQY
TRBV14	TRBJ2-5	ASSRDDRGYQETQY
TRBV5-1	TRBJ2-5	ASSLGGTGWKTQY
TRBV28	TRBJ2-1	ASSGRTSGLNEQF
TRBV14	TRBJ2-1	ASSPRTYSYNEQF
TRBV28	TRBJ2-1	ASSRDPSVSNEQF
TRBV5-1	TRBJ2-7	ASSIRRGPGEQY
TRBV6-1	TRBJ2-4	ASSEGGGAPGY
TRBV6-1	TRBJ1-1	ASSEGLNTEAF
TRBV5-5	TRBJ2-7	ASSSQPGQRAYEQY
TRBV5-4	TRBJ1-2	ASRYDRFYGYT
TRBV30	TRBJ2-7	AWSTGYEQY
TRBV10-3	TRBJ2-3	AIRGTSGTDTQY
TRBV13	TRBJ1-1	ASSGPWAGVFEAF
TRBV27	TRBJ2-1	ASSLLAPSSYNEQF
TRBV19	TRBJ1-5	ASEDGYSNQPQH